This entry lists 9 T cell receptor beta chains sequenced from one sample in a study of cytomegalovirus exposure and HLA in healthy donors. 13 Jbeta primers and 60 Vbeta primers were used for the PCR. TCRdb's copy holds only in-frame clones and misses some; the assay was immunoSEQ multiplex PCR. The top ten clones hold approximately 2% of a sample with 130,000 or so clones, 70% to 75% of them seen once. Material: PBMCs. The receptors come from a middle-aged woman in good health and CMV-seropositive.

This sequence joins TRBV18 and TRBJ2-7, with a tentative D call TRBD2 (5 bases). Germline lookup yields CDR1 KGHSH and CDR2 LQKENI. The V end was cut by 0 bases, the J end by 5 bases, with 14 bases between. The CDR3 spans 15 residues. The CDR3 DNA sequence: TGTGCCAGCTCACCACCCGGGAAGAGGGTCCACGAGCAGTACTTC. Translating it yields CASSPPGKRVHEQYF.

A few counts support this clone. The rearrangement uses TRBV4-3 and TRBJ2-7, with D perhaps TRBD2 (6 bases). V was trimmed by 0 bases and J by 2 bases, leaving 14 bases between them. Per the germline V gene, CDR1 is LGHNA and CDR2 is YSLEER. This CDR3 is built from 16 residues. In DNA, the CDR3 is TGCGCCAGCAGCCAAGATCGGGGGTTAGATACCTACGAGCAGTACTTC. Translating it yields CASSQDRGLDTYEQYF.

This clone was seen more than once but under ten times. The rearrangement joins TRBV7-2 to TRBJ2-1; 14 bases line up with TRBD2. Germline values: CDR1 SGHTA, CDR2 FQGNSA. This CDR3 contains 15 residues. Unmatched junction bases numbered 6, after V lost 6 bases and J lost 8 bases. CDR3 nucleotides: TGTGCCAGCAGTGGGGGACTAGCGGGAGTCTATGAGCAGTTCTTC. Its translation: CASSGGLAGVYEQFF.

The gene calls are TRBV7-2 and TRBJ2-6; 8 positions match TRBD1. J was trimmed by 0 bases and V by 5 bases; bases with no gene match: 9. Germline CDR1 and CDR2: SGHTA and FQGNSA. The CDR3 has 18 residues. CDR3 DNA sequence: TGTGCCAGCAGCCCCTCCGGACAGGGAAGCTCTGGGGCCAACGTCCTGACTTTC. Encoded protein: CASSPSGQGSSGANVLTF.

V usage is TRBV29-1 and J usage is TRBJ2-3; 13 bases are shared with TRBD2. After removal of 6 bases from V and 1 base from J, the junction contained 4 bases not matched to a gene. The length of the CDR3 is 15 residues. From germline, CDR1 is SQVTM and CDR2 ANQGSEA. CDR3 nucleotides: TGCAGCGTAAAGGGGACTAGCGGGGGCACAGATACGCAGTATTTT. Amino acids: CSVKGTSGGTDTQYF.

The J gene is TRBJ2-7, the V gene TRBV28, with a weak D call TRBD2 (5 bases). The CDR3 loop spans 15 amino acids. Germline values: CDR1 MDHEN, CDR2 SYDVKM. The V gene lost 5 bases and the J gene lost 3 bases, with 17 bases spanning the gap. The CDR3 is CASSLRLGRSYEQYF. DNA for the CDR3: TGTGCCAGCAGTCTCCGCCTTGGGAGAAGCTACGAGCAGTACTTC.

The gene calls are TRBV7-8 and TRBJ1-1; 7 nucleotides agree with TRBD1. V gave up 4 bases and J gave up 6 bases; unmatched junction bases: 11. From germline, CDR1 is SGHVS and CDR2 FQNEAQ. CDR3 length equals 15 residues. CDR3 loop: CASSSRTGTVSEAFF. The CDR3 nucleotides read TGTGCCAGCAGCTCCCGGACAGGCACGGTTTCTGAAGCTTTCTTT.

This chain links TRBV28 with TRBJ1-5, with 8 bases identical to TRBD1. The germline V gene encodes CDR1 MDHEN and CDR2 SYDVKM. The V gene end was trimmed by 5 bases and the J gene end by 6 bases; junction bases not matched to a gene: 9. The CDR3 spans 15 residues. CDR3 protein: CASSEIQGDTQPQHF. DNA for the CDR3: TGTGCCAGCAGTGAAATACAGGGGGACACTCAGCCCCAGCATTTT.

The V call is TRBV19, the J call TRBJ1-3; D not certain. The CDR3 consists of 14 residues. CDR1 and CDR2 from the germline V gene are LNHDA and SQIVND (reference sequence). Trimming took 4 bases from V and 4 from J, leaving 11 bases between them. This chain's CDR3 is CASSTSHIGNTIYF. In DNA, the CDR3 is TGTGCCAGTAGTACTTCCCACATCGGAAACACCATATATTTT.